These 32 T cell receptor beta chains share one sample of origin, sequenced in a study of blood T cell repertoires in COVID-19 (dated by TCRdb to 2020 to 2022). Library creation used the immunoSEQ multiplex PCR assay. Here the immuneACCESS table is served through TCRdb, limited to in-frame sequences with V and J called. Missing clones are a known gap in these copies; in checked studies unresolved V genes cover under half, and the rest lacks a known reason. A total of roughly 260,000 clones appear in this sample, 70% to 90% of them only once. The ten largest clonotypes hold roughly 2% of the sample. Specimen: peripheral blood. Source of these receptors: a woman between 40 and 50 years old who had recovered from COVID-19.

The CDR3 loop reads CASSHTLIKQGGNQPQHF. The CDR3, as DNA: TGTGCCAGCAGTCACACGCTTATTAAACAGGGGGGAAATCAGCCCCAGCATTTT. V gene TRBV6-6 combines with J gene TRBJ1-5, with TRBD1 matching over 8 bases. CDR1 is MNHNY and CDR2 is SVGAGI in the germline V gene (reference sequence). Trimming at V came to 5 bases and at J to 4 bases, leaving 16 bases not matched to a gene. There are 18 residues in the CDR3.

The CDR3 nucleotides are TGTGCCAGCAGCGCGGGACAGGCCTATGGCTACACCTTC. Its protein is CASSAGQAYGYTF. The chain couples TRBV5-4 to TRBJ1-2; 8 nucleotides line up with TRBD1. V lost 4 bases, J lost 4 bases, and 3 bases stayed unmatched. The V gene's germline CDR1 is SGHNT and CDR2 YYREEE (reference sequence). This CDR3 has 13 residues.

This clone was counted between two and nine times. This rearrangement joins TRBV3-1 (or the pseudogene TRBV3-2) to TRBJ1-5; a weak D match, TRBD1 (6 bases). V was shortened by 0 bases and J by 6 bases, with 12 bases between the two germline ends. CDR3 size: 15 residues. The germline V gene encodes CDR1 LGHDT and CDR2 YNNKEL (reference sequence). In nucleotides, the CDR3 is TGTGCCAGCAGCCAAGATCCCACAGGGCGTCAGCCCCAGCATTTT. Protein sequence: CASSQDPTGRQPQHF.

This rearrangement joins TRBV19 to TRBJ2-3, with TRBD2 identical over 7 bases. CDR3 length: 14 residues. Germline values: CDR1 LNHDA, CDR2 SQIVND (reference sequence). Losses at the gene ends were 6 bases for V and 2 bases for J; bases not matched to a gene: 5. The DNA of the CDR3 is TGTGCCAGTAGAAGGGGACTAAACACAGATACGCAGTATTTT. Translating it yields CASRRGLNTDTQYF.

The chain links TRBV12-3 or TRBV12-4 to TRBJ2-1; maybe TRBD2 (5 bases). Trimming cost V 3 bases and J 13 bases, with 13 bases left between them. This CDR3 spans 12 amino acids. DNA of the CDR3: TGTGCCAGCAGTTTTGGGTCCCCGGGACAGTTCTTC. It encodes CASSFGSPGQFF.

The chain couples TRBV15 to TRBJ2-7; 11 nucleotides agree with TRBD2. The CDR3 extends over 18 amino acids. Germline V gene data show CDR1 as LNHNV and CDR2 as YYDKDF (reference sequence). The trim removed 0 bases at V and 2 bases at J, leaving 9 bases unmatched. Written as DNA, the CDR3 is TGTGCCACCAGCAGAGATCTTCTCCATAGCGGGAGGGCCTACGAGCAGTACTTC. It translates to CATSRDLLHSGRAYEQYF.

This clone was found a few times. The chain employs TRBV7-6 and TRBJ2-2; no reliable D call. V dropped 0 bases and J dropped 4 bases, with 6 bases sitting between them. Germline loops: CDR1 SGHVS, CDR2 FNYEAQ. This CDR3 has 14 amino acids. For the CDR3, the DNA is TGTGCCAGCAGCTTAGCGAGGTCCACCGGGGAGCTGTTTTTT. Encoded protein: CASSLARSTGELFF.

The genes are TRBV6-6 and TRBJ2-4, with TRBD1 matching over 8 bases. V was clipped by 6 bases and J by 8 bases; unmatched bases: 12. Germline loops: CDR1 MNHNY, CDR2 SVGAGI (reference sequence). The CDR3 runs to 15 residues. The CDR3 protein is CASSPSGQGGHIQYF. In nucleotides, the CDR3 is TGTGCCAGCAGCCCCTCAGGACAGGGAGGACACATTCAGTACTTC.

This clone was detected only once. The rearrangement uses TRBV30 and TRBJ1-1, with no clear D. The CDR3 consists of 14 residues. Trimming cost V 5 bases and J 5 bases, with 18 bases left between them. CDR1 is GTSNPN, CDR2 SVGIG, per germline (reference sequence). As DNA, the CDR3 is TGTGCCTGGGCCCGGCGGGAAGCTGGGACTGAAGCTTTCTTT. Residues: CAWARREAGTEAFF.

The chain joins TRBV7-9 to TRBJ2-2; 7 bases map to TRBD2. The germline gives CDR1 SEHNR, CDR2 FQNEAQ (reference sequence). The CDR3 is made up of 16 amino acids. Trimming at V came to 4 bases and at J to 5 bases, leaving 10 bases not matched to a gene. The CDR3 reads CASSSPGLRVTGELFF. CDR3 sequence (DNA): TGTGCCAGCAGCTCCCCGGGACTAAGGGTAACCGGGGAGCTGTTTTTT. The variable domain in full, with the rest retrieved from reference TRBV7-9 and TRBJ2-2, is DTGVSQNPRHKITKRGQNVTFRCDPISEHNRLYWYRQTLGQGPEFLTYFQNEAQLEKSRLLSDRFSAERPKGSFSTLEIQRTEQGDSAMYLCASSSPGLRVTGELFFGEGSRLTVL.

The chain links TRBV6-8 to TRBJ2-2; 12 nucleotides match TRBD1. Germline V gene data show CDR1 as MNHGY and CDR2 as SAAAGT. Germline trimming cut 11 bases from V and 6 bases from J; bases unmatched to any gene: 16. This CDR3 spans 17 amino acids. CDR3 sequence reads: CAVGKGQGAWGSGELFF. CDR3 DNA sequence: TGTGCCGTAGGGAAGGGACAGGGGGCGTGGGGGTCCGGGGAGCTGTTTTTT.

V is TRBV4-3 and J is TRBJ1-2; D gene ambiguous. The V and J ends lost 0 bases and 5 bases respectively, with 13 bases between them. The length of the CDR3 is 15 residues. CDR1 is LGHNA, CDR2 YSLEER, per germline. CDR3 sequence: CASSQEWSHEYGYTF. CDR3 DNA sequence: TGCGCCAGCAGCCAAGAATGGTCCCATGAGTATGGCTACACCTTC.

V is TRBV6-7 and J is TRBJ2-7; tentative D call: TRBD1 (6 bases). TRBV6-7 is recorded as an ORF, its role being uncertain. The CDR3 length is 13 residues. Trimming removed 4 bases from V and 7 bases from J, with 14 bases in between. The CDR3 region is CASSSSRDKEQYF. The CDR3 DNA sequence: TGTGCCAGCAGTTCCAGCCGGGACAAAGAGCAGTACTTC.

This chain connects TRBV6-5 to TRBJ2-7; 11 bases match TRBD2. The CDR3 consists of 16 residues. Germline trimming cut 2 bases from V and 3 bases from J; bases unmatched to any gene: 6. From germline, CDR1 is MNHEY and CDR2 SVGAGI. The DNA of the CDR3 is TGTGCCAGCAGTTACAGACCGGGACTAGCGGTCTACGAGCAGTACTTC. Its protein product is CASSYRPGLAVYEQYF.

This clone was seen a single time. V usage is TRBV12-5 and J usage is TRBJ1-6; 9 nucleotides agree with TRBD1. This CDR3 is 16 amino acids long. Germline CDR1 is LGHNT and CDR2 is FRNRAP. V trimming: 4 bases; J trimming: 10 bases; junction bases outside the gene matches: 11. The CDR3 sequence: CASGSDQGQGGSPLHF. Here the CDR3 DNA reads TGTGCTAGTGGTTCGGACCAGGGACAGGGCGGATCACCCCTCCACTTT.

V is TRBV3-1 (or the pseudogene TRBV3-2) and J is TRBJ2-1; unclear D gene. With 1 base removed from V and 0 bases from J, the gap between germline ends came to 7 bases. CDR1 is LGHDT, CDR2 YNNKEL, per germline (reference sequence). The CDR3 contains 15 residues. The CDR3 sequence: CASSQGVSSYNEQFF. In DNA form, the CDR3 reads TGTGCCAGCAGCCAAGGAGTGAGCTCCTACAATGAGCAGTTCTTC.

The genes are TRBV6-1 and TRBJ1-5; D is unresolved. V dropped 1 base and J dropped 3 bases, with 10 bases sitting between them. The CDR3 length is 15 residues. The V gene's germline CDR1 is MNHNS and CDR2 SASEGT. The CDR3 nucleotides are TGTGCCAGCAGTGAAGGGGCTGGGCCCAATCAGCCCCAGCATTTT. Amino acids: CASSEGAGPNQPQHF.

This rearrangement joins TRBV6-5 to TRBJ2-7; D perhaps matches TRBD1 (5 bases). The CDR3 runs 12 residues. From germline, CDR1 is MNHEY and CDR2 SVGAGI. V lost 0 bases and J lost 6, with 6 bases in between. The CDR3 sequence is CASSYSGVEQYF. The CDR3 DNA follows: TGTGCCAGCAGTTACTCAGGGGTCGAGCAGTACTTC.

V usage is TRBV6-5 and J usage is TRBJ1-2, with a tentative D call TRBD1 (5 bases). The CDR3 sequence is 13 residues long. In germline, CDR1 is MNHEY, CDR2 SVGAGI. Trimming shortened V by 8 bases and J by 6 bases, and 16 bases separated the two germline ends. The CDR3 protein is CASGRFRGDGYTF. DNA of the CDR3: TGTGCCAGCGGTCGTTTTCGGGGGGATGGCTACACCTTC.

Only one count was recorded for this clone. The chain recombines TRBV7-3 with TRBJ2-6; possible D gene TRBD1, 6 bases. The V end was cut by 6 bases, the J end by 0 bases, with 12 bases between. The CDR3 is made up of 16 amino acids. The germline CDR1 and CDR2 sequences are SGHTA and FQGTGA. DNA for the CDR3: TGTGCCAGCAGGGAGACAGGCGGCTCTGGGGCCAACGTCCTGACTTTC. This translates into CASRETGGSGANVLTF.

This rearrangement joins TRBV19 to TRBJ1-5; maybe TRBD1 (6 bases). The ends were cut back, 5 bases at V and 2 bases at J, with 22 bases in the middle. Looked up from germline, CDR1 is LNHDA and CDR2 is SQIVND (reference sequence). The CDR3 length is 18 residues. The DNA of the CDR3 is TGTGCCAGTAGTGGGACATATGGGGGGGGCGCGGGCAATCAGCCCCAGCATTTT. Translating it yields CASSGTYGGGAGNQPQHF.

The gene calls are TRBV7-3 and TRBJ1-5, with D perhaps TRBD1 (6 bases). The V end was cut by 5 bases, the J end by 7 bases, with 12 bases between. Germline-derived CDR1 and CDR2 are SGHTA and FQGTGA. This CDR3 is built from 13 residues. CDR3 sequence: CASSRQVGQPQHF. In DNA form, the CDR3 reads TGTGCCAGCAGCCGACAGGTTGGGCAGCCCCAGCATTTT.

The chain employs TRBV29-1 and TRBJ1-5, with D possibly matching TRBD1 (6 bases). Germline values: CDR1 SQVTM, CDR2 ANQGSEA. Between the trimmed V and J ends, which lost 7 bases and 6 bases, there was a span of 13 bases. The CDR3 consists of 12 residues. This CDR3 is CSAAGAGQPQHF. In DNA, the CDR3 is TGCAGCGCCGCAGGGGCTGGTCAGCCCCAGCATTTT.

V gene TRBV6-1 combines with J gene TRBJ1-5; D remains ambiguous. The CDR3 extends over 17 amino acids. The germline CDR1 and CDR2 sequences are MNHNS and SASEGT. Trimming cost V 0 bases and J 2 bases, with 14 bases left between them. The CDR3 reads CASSEALGTAGNQPQHF. Here the CDR3 DNA reads TGTGCCAGCAGTGAAGCGCTAGGTACCGCGGGCAATCAGCCCCAGCATTTT.

This clone was seen only once. In nucleotides, the CDR3 is TGTGCCAGCCGTCTAGCGGGGGACACCGGGGAGCTGTTTTTT. This sequence encodes CASRLAGDTGELFF. The chain has TRBV25-1 and TRBJ2-2, with 10 bases lining up with TRBD2. In germline, CDR1 is MGHDK, CDR2 SYGVNS. With V trimmed by 8 bases and J by 3 bases, 3 bases remained unmatched. This CDR3 has 14 residues.

This clone appeared a few times. The chain is built from TRBV5-5 and TRBJ1-5, with 10 positions matching TRBD1. From germline, CDR1 is SGHKS and CDR2 YYEKEE (reference sequence). The CDR3 has 19 residues. The junction had 13 bases not matched to a gene; V was cut back by 4 bases and J by 0 bases. The CDR3 sequence: CASSPVPDRGANSNQPQHF. DNA of the CDR3: TGTGCCAGCAGCCCGGTCCCGGACAGGGGGGCTAATAGCAATCAGCCCCAGCATTTT.

The gene calls are TRBV19 and TRBJ2-2; D gene ambiguous. V was cut by 3 bases and J by 4 bases, with 3 bases left in between. Germline CDR1 and CDR2: LNHDA and SQIVND (reference sequence). The CDR3 contains 12 residues. The CDR3 sequence: CASSILTGELFF. The CDR3 nucleotides read TGTGCCAGTAGTATTCTCACCGGGGAGCTGTTTTTT.

The chain recombines TRBV7-9 with TRBJ1-2; 7 bases match TRBD1. Per germline, CDR1 SEHNR and CDR2 FQNEAQ (reference sequence). Trimming removed 3 bases from V and 4 bases from J; junction bases left unmatched: 2. The CDR3 is made up of 13 amino acids. CDR3 DNA sequence: TGTGCCAGCAGCTTGTCAGGGGGCTATGGCTACACCTTC. It encodes CASSLSGGYGYTF.

This CDR3 is CASSLHRGSGNTIYF. Written as DNA, the CDR3 is TGTGCCAGTAGTCTACACAGGGGATCTGGAAACACCATATATTTT. V gene TRBV19 combines with J gene TRBJ1-3; 7 nucleotides agree with TRBD1. Looked up from germline, CDR1 is LNHDA and CDR2 is SQIVND (reference sequence). This CDR3 is 15 amino acids long. J lost 1 base, V lost 5 bases, and 5 bases had no gene match.

This chain joins TRBV21-1 and TRBJ1-1; TRBD1, the D gene given by the table, was not confirmed from the DNA. TRBV21-1 is deemed a pseudogene. CDR3 length: 13 residues. The CDR3 DNA sequence: TGTGCCAGCAGCAAAGCGGCCCCAGGCGTAACTTTCTTT. It codes for CASSKAAPGVTFF.

V is TRBV27 and J is TRBJ1-3, with D possibly being TRBD1 (6 bases). Trimming took 3 bases from V and 1 from J, leaving 13 bases between them. Germline V gene data show CDR1 as MNHEY and CDR2 as SMNVEV (reference sequence). This CDR3 has 16 amino acids. CDR3 nucleotide sequence: TGTGCCAGCAGTTTTGACAGGCCAGGGTCTGGAAACACCATATATTTT. This codes for CASSFDRPGSGNTIYF.

The V call is TRBV7-2, the J call TRBJ1-2, with no clear D. Germline CDR1 and CDR2: SGHTA and FQGNSA. V lost 6 bases and J 0 bases, leaving 11 bases between the germline ends. This CDR3 region has 14 residues. For the CDR3, the DNA is TGTGCCAGCAGGGTAAAACTGACTAACTATGGCTACACCTTC. It encodes CASRVKLTNYGYTF. Looking up the rest from reference TRBV7-2 and TRBJ1-2 gives the full variable domain: GAGVSQSPSNKVTEKGKDVELRCDPISGHTALYWYRQSLGQGLEFLIYFQGNSAPDKSGLPSDRFSAERTGGSVSTLTIQRTQQEDSAVYLCASRVKLTNYGYTFGSGTRLTVV.